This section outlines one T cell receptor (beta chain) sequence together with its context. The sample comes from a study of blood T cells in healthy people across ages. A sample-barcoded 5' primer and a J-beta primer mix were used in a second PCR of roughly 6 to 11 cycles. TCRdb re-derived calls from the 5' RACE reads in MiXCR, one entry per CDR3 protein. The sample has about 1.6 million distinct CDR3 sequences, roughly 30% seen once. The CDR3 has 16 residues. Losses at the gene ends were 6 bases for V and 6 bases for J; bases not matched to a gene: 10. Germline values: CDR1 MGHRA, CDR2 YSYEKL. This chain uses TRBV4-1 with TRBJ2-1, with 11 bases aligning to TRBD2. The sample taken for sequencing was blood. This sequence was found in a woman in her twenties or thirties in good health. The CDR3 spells CASSQLRLAGINEQFF. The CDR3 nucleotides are TGCGCCAGCAGTCAGCTCCGACTAGCGGGAATCAATGAGCAGTTCTTC.